This T cell receptor (beta chain) is from a study of blood T cell repertoires in COVID-19. Study-level information: There were acute and convalescent COVID-19 samples, and they came from the United States, Italy and Spain.

The germline gives CDR1 LNHDA, CDR2 SQIVND (reference sequence). The ends were cut back, 3 bases at V and 4 bases at J, with 15 bases in the middle. The CDR3 is made up of 16 amino acids. Authors' methods: Nucleated cell number was recorded as an estimate derived from reference gene primer amplification. The protocol was immunoSEQ multiplex PCR, while the TCRdb copy is restricted to in-frame clones and leaves out a portion. V and J calls and clone size follow that table, whereas D and trimming were derived from the DNA. The sample records 300,000 to 350,000 clones, around 88% being singletons. Sequencing was done on a sample of peripheral blood. This rearrangement joins TRBV19 to TRBJ2-2, with a weak D call TRBD1 (6 bases). The TCR was taken from a man in his thirties or forties with active or convalescent COVID-19. Written as DNA, the CDR3 is TGTGCCAGTAGTATTTGGGGCACAGGGCTCACCGGGGAGCTGTTTTTT. Its translation is CASSIWGTGLTGELFF.